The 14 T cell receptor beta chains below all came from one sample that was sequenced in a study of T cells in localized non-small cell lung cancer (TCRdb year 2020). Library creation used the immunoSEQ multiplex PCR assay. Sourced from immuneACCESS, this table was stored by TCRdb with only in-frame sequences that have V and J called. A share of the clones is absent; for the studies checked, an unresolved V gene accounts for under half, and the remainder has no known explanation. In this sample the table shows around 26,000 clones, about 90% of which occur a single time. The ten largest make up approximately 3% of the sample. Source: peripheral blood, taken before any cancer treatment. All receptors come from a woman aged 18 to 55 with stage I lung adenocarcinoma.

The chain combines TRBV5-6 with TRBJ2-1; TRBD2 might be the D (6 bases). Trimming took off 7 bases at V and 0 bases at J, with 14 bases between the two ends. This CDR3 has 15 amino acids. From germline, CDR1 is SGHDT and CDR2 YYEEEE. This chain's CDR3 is CASCPRGSSYNEQFF. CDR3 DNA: TGTGCCAGCTGTCCGCGGGGAAGCTCCTACAATGAGCAGTTCTTC. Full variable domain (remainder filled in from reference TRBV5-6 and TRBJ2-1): DAGVTQSPTHLIKTRGQQVTLRCSPKSGHDTVSWYQQALGQGPQFIFQYYEEEERQRGNFPDRFSGHQFPNYSSELNVNALLLGDSALYLCASCPRGSSYNEQFFGPGTRLTVL.

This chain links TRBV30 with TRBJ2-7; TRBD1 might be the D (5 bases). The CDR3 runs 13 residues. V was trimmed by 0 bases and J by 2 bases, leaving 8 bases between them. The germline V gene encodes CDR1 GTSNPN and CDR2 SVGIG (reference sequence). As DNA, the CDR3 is TGTGCCTGGAGTGTACAGGCAACCTACGAGCAGTACTTC. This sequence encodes CAWSVQATYEQYF.

CDR3 coding DNA: TGCGCCAGCAGGGGTTCTAACTATGGCTACACCTTC. Amino acid sequence: CASRGSNYGYTF. The genes are TRBV10-1 and TRBJ1-2; D call uncertain. The CDR3 contains 12 residues. Germline V CDR1 and CDR2: WNHNN, SYGVQD (reference sequence). V lost 6 bases, J lost 0 bases, and 5 bases lay in between.

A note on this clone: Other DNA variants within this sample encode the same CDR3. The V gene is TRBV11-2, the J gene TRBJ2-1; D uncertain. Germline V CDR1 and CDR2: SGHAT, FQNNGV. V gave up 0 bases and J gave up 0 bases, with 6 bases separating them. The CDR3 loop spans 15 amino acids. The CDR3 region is CASSLDLSSYNEQFF. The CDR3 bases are TGTGCCAGCAGCTTAGATCTGAGCTCCTACAATGAGCAGTTCTTC. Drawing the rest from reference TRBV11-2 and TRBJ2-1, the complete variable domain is EAGVAQSPRYKIIEKRQSVAFWCNPISGHATLYWYQQILGQGPKLLIQFQNNGVVDDSQLPKDRFSAERLKGVDSTLKIQPAKLEDSAVYLCASSLDLSSYNEQFFGPGTRLTVL.

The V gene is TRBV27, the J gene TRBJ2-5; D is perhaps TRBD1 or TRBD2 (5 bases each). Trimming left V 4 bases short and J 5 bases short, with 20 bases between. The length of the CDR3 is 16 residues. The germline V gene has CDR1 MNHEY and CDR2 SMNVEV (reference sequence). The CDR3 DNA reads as TGTGCCAGCAGTTCCCTACCGGGGCCGGGTCGGGAGACCCAGTACTTC. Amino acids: CASSSLPGPGRETQYF.

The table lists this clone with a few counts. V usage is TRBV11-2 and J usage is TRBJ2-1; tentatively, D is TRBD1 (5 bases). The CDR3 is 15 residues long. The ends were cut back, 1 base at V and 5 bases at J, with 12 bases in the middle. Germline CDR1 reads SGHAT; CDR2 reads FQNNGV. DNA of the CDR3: TGTGCCAGCAGCTTAGCCTTAGTAGGGGACAATGAGCAGTTCTTC. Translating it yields CASSLALVGDNEQFF.

The CDR3 loop reads CASSPLTSGPYEQYF. DNA for the CDR3: TGTGCCAGCAGCCCGCTGACTAGCGGGCCCTACGAGCAGTACTTC. The gene calls are TRBV11-2 and TRBJ2-7, with TRBD2 identical over 10 bases. The trim removed 5 bases at V and 2 bases at J, leaving 6 bases unmatched. The CDR3 spans 15 residues. Germline V gene data show CDR1 as SGHAT and CDR2 as FQNNGV.

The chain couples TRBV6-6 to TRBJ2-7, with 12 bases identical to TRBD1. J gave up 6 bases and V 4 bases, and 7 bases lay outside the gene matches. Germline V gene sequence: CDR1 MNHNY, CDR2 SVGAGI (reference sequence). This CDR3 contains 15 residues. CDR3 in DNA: TGTGCCAGCAGTTCACCGGGACAGGGGGCGGGCGAGCAGTACTTC. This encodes CASSSPGQGAGEQYF.

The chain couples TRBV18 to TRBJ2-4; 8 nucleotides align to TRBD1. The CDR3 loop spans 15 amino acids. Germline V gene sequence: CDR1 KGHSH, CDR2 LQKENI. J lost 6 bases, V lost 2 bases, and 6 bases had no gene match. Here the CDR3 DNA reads TGTGCCAGCTCACCATCAGGGGGCGAGGGAAACATTCAGTACTTC. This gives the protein CASSPSGGEGNIQYF.

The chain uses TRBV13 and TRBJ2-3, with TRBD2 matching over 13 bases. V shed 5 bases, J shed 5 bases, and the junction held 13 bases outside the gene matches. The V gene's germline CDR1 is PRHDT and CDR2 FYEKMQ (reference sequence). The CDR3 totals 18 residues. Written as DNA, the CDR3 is TGTGCCAGCAGCACCACCGGACTAGCGGGAGAAACGGGAGATACGCAGTATTTT. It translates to CASSTTGLAGETGDTQYF.

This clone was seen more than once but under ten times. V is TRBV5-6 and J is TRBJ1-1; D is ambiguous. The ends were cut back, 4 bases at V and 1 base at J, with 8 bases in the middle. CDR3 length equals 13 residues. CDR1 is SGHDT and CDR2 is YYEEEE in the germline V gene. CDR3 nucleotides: TGTGCCAGCAGCCCTATTGGGAACACTGAAGCTTTCTTT. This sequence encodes CASSPIGNTEAFF.

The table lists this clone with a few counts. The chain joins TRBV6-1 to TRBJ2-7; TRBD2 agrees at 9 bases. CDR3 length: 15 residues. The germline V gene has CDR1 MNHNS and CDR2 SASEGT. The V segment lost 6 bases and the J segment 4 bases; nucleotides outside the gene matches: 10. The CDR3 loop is CASSQGAGGLYEQYF. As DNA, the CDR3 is TGTGCCAGCAGCCAAGGGGCGGGAGGGCTTTACGAGCAGTACTTC.

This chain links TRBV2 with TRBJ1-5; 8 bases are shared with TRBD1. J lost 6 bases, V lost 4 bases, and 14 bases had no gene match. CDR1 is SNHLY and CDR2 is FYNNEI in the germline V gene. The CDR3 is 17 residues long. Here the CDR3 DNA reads TGTGCCAGCAGTGGGGCCTTGGACAGGGAGAAAGGTCAGCCCCAGCATTTT. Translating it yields CASSGALDREKGQPQHF.

The CDR3 here is CSVGPGQGSSGAEAFF. The DNA of the CDR3 is TGCAGCGTTGGACCGGGACAGGGTTCCTCCGGGGCTGAAGCTTTCTTT. The V and J genes are TRBV29-1 and TRBJ1-1; 9 bases are a match to TRBD1. Germline CDR1 is SQVTM and CDR2 is ANQGSEA. The V gene end was trimmed by 4 bases and the J gene end by 6 bases; junction bases not matched to a gene: 15. CDR3 length: 16 amino acids.